This entry concerns a single T cell receptor beta chain. What this receptor recognizes is not known. An end of the junction does not agree with germline; a read error may underlie this. Spanning cysteine to phenylalanine, the CDR3 consists of 23 amino acids. Solely the CDR3 DNA is kept, with 69 bases framed from the first base. The data were taken from a study of T cell responses to AZD1222 COVID-19 vaccine (dated by TCRdb to the early 2020s). Concerning the study at large: AZD1222 recipients with second doses at about 4 weeks or about 12 weeks were pooled, because spike-specific TCR depth and breadth did not differ between schedules. Enrollment into the trials was organized by age into subgroups of 18-55, 56-69 and 70-plus years, and those subgroups contained approximately 150, 30 and 60 TCR-sequenced participants, respectively. A total of approximately 240 trial participants underwent TCR sequencing, of whom around 200 received two doses of AZD1222 and about 26 received two doses of the MenACWY control vaccine. Paper-wide results and their limitations: Because no day 14 peak-response samples were available, the repertoires could be characterized only after the peak T cell response. Participants were mostly white British and included more females than males, and it was suggested by the authors that clonal diversity may have been underestimated. The 56-69-year group was small, and its depth increase did not reach significance, likely because of low power. Reportedly, close to half of the unique spike-specific TCRs recognized epitopes lying outside the regions that are mutated in the B.1.351 and B.1.1.7 variants. Conclusions about previously exposed vaccinees are limited, since just 5 to 7 AZD1222 recipients were seropositive for SARS-CoV-2 at baseline. After two AZD1222 doses, both the breadth and the depth of spike-specific TCRs were significantly higher than at day 0 and than in MenACWY recipients. Vaccine-associated CD4 TCRs spanned the whole spike protein, with dominant responses in regions 160-218 and 743-854.

The CDR3 regions of human TCRbeta chains were analyzed by immunosequencing. The paper's data handling went like this. Repertoire TCRs were checked for matches against a reference library of SARS-CoV-2-specific TCRs that had been generated using the MIRA antigen-specificity platform. Breadth meant the fraction of unique TCRs that were SARS-CoV-2-associated, whereas depth meant the fraction of total T cells that were SARS-CoV-2-associated. Each spike-specific TCR was assigned to its reactive spike region and to a CD4 or CD8 class using the MIRA data. Log10-transformed breadth and depth values were compared by one-way ANOVA with Sidak's multiple comparisons tests. Drawn from immuneACCESS, this table holds only the in-frame rearrangements with V and J called that TCRdb kept. Clones are partly lost; checked studies trace under half to an unresolved V gene and leave the rest unexplained. V and J calls and clone size are copied from that table; D and trimming were computed from the DNA. This sample holds 100,000 to 110,000 clones; 88% were observed only once. Roughly 1.8% of the sample is in the top ten clones.

The time point label, read with the paper, signifies: baseline before first vaccination. The vaccinee samples were drawn from two UK trials, COV001 and COV002, one of which was a single-blind randomized controlled phase 2/3 trial testing AZD1222 (ChAdOx1 nCoV-19) in healthy adults. For TCRbeta chain sequencing, PBMC samples from trial participants were taken at day 0 and at day 28 after the second dose. The sequenced sample was peripheral blood, obtained on day 0 of AZD1222 vaccination. This clonotype was obtained from an adult in good health. The chain was built from TRBV23-1 and TRBJ2-2; no confident D gene assignment can be made. TRBV23-1 is treated as an ORF (open reading frame) with a function not yet certain. The nucleotides are TGCGCCAGCAGTCAATTAATCGTTAGATCCCCCTCGGTCCAATCTGGGAACGCCGGGGAGCTGTTTTTT. Its protein product is CASSQLIVRSPSVQSGNAGELFF.